The 5 T cell receptor beta chains below were found in one sample sequenced in a study of blood T cell repertoires in COVID-19. The table came from immunoSEQ multiplex PCR; TCRdb's copy has only in-frame clones and leaves some out. The table has about 60,000 clones, nearly 80% seen once; the top ten hold 25%. Material: peripheral blood. The receptors shown here come from a human donor in a cohort sampled during active COVID-19.

This chain joins TRBV4-2 and TRBJ2-7; possibly TRBD1 for D (6 bases). The germline gives CDR1 LGHNA, CDR2 YNFKEQ. The CDR3 runs 14 residues. The V and J ends lost 0 bases and 0 bases respectively, with 6 bases between them. The CDR3 protein is CASSQEGGSYEQYF. Here the CDR3 DNA reads TGTGCCAGCAGCCAAGAAGGGGGCTCCTACGAGCAGTACTTC.

The chain recombines TRBV27 with TRBJ2-2, with D possibly TRBD2 on 6 matching bases. V was cut by 7 bases and J by 3 bases, with 18 bases left in between. Germline CDR1 MNHEY, CDR2 SMNVEV (reference sequence). The CDR3 spans 16 residues. The CDR3 sequence is CASTPRWRADTGELFF. CDR3 in DNA: TGTGCCAGCACCCCTAGATGGAGGGCGGACACCGGGGAGCTGTTTTTT.

The chain combines TRBV29-1 with TRBJ2-2; 7 bases fit TRBD1. The germline CDR1 and CDR2 sequences are SQVTM and ANQGSEA. The junction had 7 bases not matched to a gene; V was cut back by 6 bases and J by 0 bases. The CDR3 has 15 amino acids. CDR3 region: CSVVRDSSNTGELFF. In DNA form, the CDR3 reads TGCAGCGTAGTCAGGGACAGTTCGAACACCGGGGAGCTGTTTTTT.

The chain employs TRBV4-1 and TRBJ2-7, with D tentatively TRBD1 (5 bases). Germline V gives CDR1 MGHRA, CDR2 YSYEKL. The CDR3 contains 14 residues. The V and J ends lost 3 bases and 2 bases respectively, with 11 bases between them. The chain's CDR3 is CASSHSKQAYEQYF. The CDR3 DNA reads TGCGCCAGCAGCCACAGCAAACAGGCCTACGAGCAGTACTTC.

The V gene is TRBV5-1, the J gene TRBJ2-7; tentatively, D is TRBD1 (5 bases). Germline CDR1 reads SGHRS; CDR2 reads YFSETQ. The V and J ends lost 0 bases and 2 bases respectively, with 12 bases between them. The CDR3 is made up of 15 amino acids. The CDR3 DNA follows: TGCGCCAGCAGCTTGGCCCAGGGCAGCCCCTACGAGCAGTACTTC. Translated: CASSLAQGSPYEQYF.